This TCR beta chain was retrieved from a study of T-cell reconstitution after alpha-beta-depleted transplantation in children. Unique molecular identifiers were used to barcode this TCRbeta library. TCRdb fed the PCR reads into MiXCR, producing one record per CDR3 protein. The repertoire holds over 400,000 distinct CDR3 sequences, with about an eighth as singletons. The sample consisted of PBMCs from the stem cell graft donor, taken from the stem cell graft. This clonotype was sampled from a human donor who donated a stem cell graft to a child with combined immunodeficiency.

In DNA form, the CDR3 reads TGCGCCAGCAGGGTGGGACTGAACACCGGGGAGCTGTTTTTT. Translated, it gives CASRVGLNTGELFF. This chain connects TRBV4-3 to TRBJ2-2; D perhaps matches TRBD2 (6 bases). Germline CDR1 LGHNA, CDR2 YSLEER. Trimming pared 6 bases from V and 1 base from J, leaving 9 bases between. The CDR3 totals 14 residues.